The next 32 T cell receptor beta chains were all read from a single sample in a study of PD-1 blockade in classical Hodgkin lymphoma. Measured with immunoSEQ multiplex PCR; TCRdb has only the in-frame clones, and not every one. The sample comprises around 40,000 clones, over 70% of which are singletons, and 9.8% rests with the top ten. Indicated time point: cycle 4 day 1 (C4D1), after less than 7 weeks of nivolumab. After autologous stem cell transplantation all patients relapsed, and prior brentuximab vedotin exposure differed between cohorts. The specimen comprised peripheral blood mononuclear cells (PBMCs), sampled before the fourth cycle of nivolumab. The source is a human donor with classical Hodgkin lymphoma.

The chain couples TRBV28 to TRBJ1-2; possibly TRBD1 for D (6 bases). With 5 bases removed from V and 6 bases from J, the gap between germline ends came to 13 bases. CDR1 is MDHEN and CDR2 is SYDVKM in the germline V gene. CDR3 length: 13 residues. CDR3 nucleotide sequence: TGTGCCAGCAGTCTCGGACAGAAGCATGGCTACACCTTC. Translated, it gives CASSLGQKHGYTF.

The chain employs TRBV4-3 and TRBJ1-4; maybe TRBD1 (5 bases). The V gene's germline CDR1 is LGHNA and CDR2 YSLEER. V was cut by 5 bases and J by 3 bases, with 19 bases left in between. The CDR3 is 17 residues long. CDR3 in amino acids: CASSVNPTRASNEKLFF. DNA for the CDR3: TGCGCCAGCAGCGTAAATCCAACCAGGGCTTCTAATGAAAAACTGTTTTTT.

The J gene is TRBJ2-3, the V gene TRBV18, with D uncertain. This CDR3 comprises 12 residues. In germline, CDR1 is KGHSH, CDR2 LQKENI. V shed 3 bases and J shed 3 bases, with 4 bases lying between them. CDR3 in amino acids: CASSPGTDTQYF. The CDR3 coding sequence is TGTGCCAGCTCACCGGGGACAGATACGCAGTATTTT. Combining the CDR3 with reference TRBV18 and TRBJ2-3 gives the whole variable domain NAGVMQNPRHLVRRRGQEARLRCSPMKGHSHVYWYRQLPEEGLKFMVYLQKENIIDESGMPKERFSAEFPKEGPSILRIQQVVRGDSAAYFCASSPGTDTQYFGPGTRLTVL.

V is TRBV28 and J is TRBJ2-5, with a weak D call TRBD2 (5 bases). The CDR3 is 14 residues long. Germline CDR1 is MDHEN and CDR2 is SYDVKM. V was trimmed by 7 bases and J by 4 bases, leaving 16 bases between them. The CDR3, as DNA: TGTGCCAGCACCGGCGGGTGGGCTGGAGAGACCCAGTACTTC. This gives the protein CASTGGWAGETQYF.

V gene TRBV7-9 combines with J gene TRBJ2-3; 7 bases line up with TRBD2. The V gene's germline CDR1 is SEHNR and CDR2 FQNEAQ (reference sequence). There are 15 residues in the CDR3. V gave up 1 base and J gave up 6 bases; unmatched junction bases: 7. The CDR3 here is CASSLDQGGSDTQYF. The CDR3 DNA follows: TGTGCCAGCAGCTTAGATCAGGGAGGGTCCGATACGCAGTATTTT.

This sequence joins TRBV7-9 and TRBJ1-5; TRBD1 aligns across 7 bases. The CDR3 length is 15 residues. Looked up from germline, CDR1 is SEHNR and CDR2 is FQNEAQ (reference sequence). V dropped 1 base and J dropped 1; count of bases not matched to a gene: 1. CDR3 bases: TGTGCCAGCAGCTTAGGGGGACAGAGCAATCAGCCCCAGCATTTT. Its protein product is CASSLGGQSNQPQHF.

The chain recombines TRBV7-2 with TRBJ1-4; 7 positions agree with TRBD1. J gave up 5 bases and V 2 bases, and 8 bases lay outside the gene matches. The CDR3 is 16 residues long. Germline CDR1 reads SGHTA; CDR2 reads FQGNSA. The DNA of the CDR3 is TGTGCCAGCAGCTTAAGGCCAGGGGGGACAAATGAAAAACTGTTTTTT. The encoded protein is CASSLRPGGTNEKLFF. Combining the CDR3 with reference TRBV7-2 and TRBJ1-4 gives the whole variable domain GAGVSQSPSNKVTEKGKDVELRCDPISGHTALYWYRQSLGQGLEFLIYFQGNSAPDKSGLPSDRFSAERTGGSVSTLTIQRTQQEDSAVYLCASSLRPGGTNEKLFFGSGTQLSVL.

This clone was observed a few times. This chain uses TRBV9 with TRBJ2-3; D not resolved. V lost 4 bases and J 0 bases, leaving 15 bases between the germline ends. CDR1 is SGDLS, CDR2 YYNGEE, per germline. This CDR3 is 16 amino acids long. CDR3 protein: CASSRARSTSTDTQYF. DNA of the CDR3: TGTGCCAGCAGCCGGGCCAGGAGTACTAGCACAGATACGCAGTATTTT.

This clone has just one count. This rearrangement joins TRBV7-8 to TRBJ2-5; D is ambiguous. The CDR3 length is 15 residues. Germline V lookup: CDR1 SGHVS, CDR2 FQNEAQ. The V gene lost 3 bases and the J gene lost 1 base, with 12 bases spanning the gap. CDR3 in amino acids: CASSLLWWGQETQYF. CDR3 bases: TGTGCCAGCAGCTTGCTATGGTGGGGCCAAGAGACCCAGTACTTC. The variable domain in full, with the rest retrieved from reference TRBV7-8 and TRBJ2-5, is GAGVSQSPRYKVAKRGQDVALRCDPISGHVSLFWYQQALGQGPEFLTYFQNEAQLDKSGLPSDRFFAERPEGSVSTLKIQRTQQEDSAVYLCASSLLWWGQETQYFGPGTRLLVL.

The chain recombines TRBV19 with TRBJ2-2; D perhaps matches TRBD1 (7 bases). Germline assignment: CDR1 LNHDA and CDR2 SQIVND (reference sequence). V lost 3 bases to trimming and J lost 8 bases, with 19 bases between them. The CDR3 runs 16 residues. The CDR3 DNA reads as TGTGCCAGTAGTATGCCAGGGGGGTCCCCGTGGGGGGAGCTGTTTTTT. It encodes CASSMPGGSPWGELFF.

This chain joins TRBV29-1 and TRBJ2-7, with a possible D match to TRBD2 (5 bases). CDR3 length: 12 residues. The germline V gene encodes CDR1 SQVTM and CDR2 ANQGSEA. Trimming shortened V by 4 bases and J by 6 bases, and 13 bases separated the two germline ends. As DNA, the CDR3 is TGCAGCGTTGTTGGGAGAGTGACCGAGCAGTACTTC. It yields the protein CSVVGRVTEQYF.

This clone was seen only a few times. The chain combines TRBV6-5 with TRBJ2-7; D remains ambiguous. Trimming pared 9 bases from V and 7 bases from J, leaving 4 bases between. This CDR3 comprises 8 residues. Germline V CDR1 and CDR2: MNHEY, SVGAGI. The CDR3 nucleotides read TGTGCCAGGGGGGAGCAGTACTTC. As protein: CARGEQYF.

The chain is built from TRBV27 and TRBJ1-2; 8 nucleotides line up with TRBD1. Germline CDR1 is MNHEY and CDR2 is SMNVEV (reference sequence). CDR3 size: 12 residues. The CDR3 DNA follows: TGTGGGAGCAGGGGGCCTAACTATGGCTACACCTTC. Protein product: CGSRGPNYGYTF.

The rearrangement uses TRBV4-2 and TRBJ1-2, with D tentatively TRBD1 (5 bases). The germline gives CDR1 LGHNA, CDR2 YNFKEQ. V gave up 0 bases and J gave up 7 bases, with 15 bases separating them. This CDR3 has 15 residues. Here the CDR3 DNA reads TGTGCCAGCAGCCAAGATAGGGGAGGCATTGCTGGCTACACCTTC. It encodes CASSQDRGGIAGYTF.

The sample holds a few counts of this clone. The chain links TRBV6-6 to TRBJ2-7; D ambiguous. V was pared by 6 bases and J by 2 bases, with 11 bases between. CDR1 and CDR2 (germline): MNHNY, SVGAGI (reference sequence). The CDR3 spans 13 residues. For the CDR3, the DNA is TGTGCCAGCAGCCATGGACGGACCTACGAGCAGTACTTC. Its translation: CASSHGRTYEQYF.

In its sample, this clone was seen once. The V gene is TRBV4-3, the J gene TRBJ2-1; possibly TRBD1 for D (5 bases). CDR3 size: 15 residues. Trimming took off 4 bases at V and 5 bases at J, with 15 bases between the two ends. Germline V CDR1 and CDR2: LGHNA, YSLEER. CDR3 sequence: CASSRTLRGHNEQFF. The CDR3 DNA follows: TGCGCCAGCAGCCGAACTTTAAGGGGTCACAATGAGCAGTTCTTC.

The chain joins TRBV7-2 to TRBJ2-7, with 11 bases lining up with TRBD1. V lost 3 bases, J lost 5 bases, and 12 bases stayed unmatched. This CDR3 has 17 residues. The germline V gene encodes CDR1 SGHTA and CDR2 FQGNSA. This CDR3 reads CASSFQASGTGGNEQYF. The CDR3 nucleotides are TGTGCCAGCAGCTTCCAGGCCTCCGGGACAGGGGGTAACGAGCAGTACTTC.

The chain couples TRBV5-8 to TRBJ2-2, with D possibly being TRBD1 or TRBD2 (5 bases each). V lost 5 bases and J lost 1, with 15 bases in between. This CDR3 has 16 amino acids. Germline V gene sequence: CDR1 SGHTS, CDR2 YDEGEE. The CDR3 DNA reads TGTGCCAGCAGTTTTAAGCCGGGACGGAACACCGGGGAGCTGTTTTTT. It encodes CASSFKPGRNTGELFF. The whole variable domain, remainder taken from reference TRBV5-8 and TRBJ2-2, is EAGVTQSPTHLIKTRGQQATLRCSPISGHTSVYWYQQALGLGLQFLLWYDEGEERNRGNFPPRFSGRQFPNYSSELNVNALELEDSALYLCASSFKPGRNTGELFFGEGSRLTVL.

In nucleotides, the CDR3 is TGTGCCAGCAGCCCACGGGGTACCTGGGATGAAAAACTGTTTTTT. Translating it yields CASSPRGTWDEKLFF. The chain uses TRBV7-9 and TRBJ1-4; D is ambiguous. The CDR3 totals 15 residues. Deletions cut 5 bases from V and 6 bases from J, with 16 bases between. Germline CDR1 reads SEHNR; CDR2 reads FQNEAQ (reference sequence).

J is TRBJ2-7 and V is TRBV5-8; D unclear. CDR1 SGHTS and CDR2 YDEGEE come from the germline V gene. The V end was cut by 6 bases, the J end by 4 bases, with 20 bases between. The CDR3 runs 15 residues. CDR3 DNA: TGTGCCAGCACACACTACCCGCCGGACGCGTACGAGCAGTACTTC. It yields the protein CASTHYPPDAYEQYF.

This sequence joins TRBV18 and TRBJ1-2; possible D gene TRBD1, 5 bases. The CDR3 spans 15 residues. Trimming removed 2 bases from V and 1 base from J, with 11 bases in between. Germline V CDR1 and CDR2: KGHSH, LQKENI. The CDR3 coding sequence is TGTGCCAGCTCACCAGGTACAGGACTTAACTATGGCTACACCTTC. This encodes CASSPGTGLNYGYTF. Drawing the rest from reference TRBV18 and TRBJ1-2, the complete variable domain is NAGVMQNPRHLVRRRGQEARLRCSPMKGHSHVYWYRQLPEEGLKFMVYLQKENIIDESGMPKERFSAEFPKEGPSILRIQQVVRGDSAAYFCASSPGTGLNYGYTFGSGTRLTVV.

The count of this clone is one. The chain is built from TRBV2 and TRBJ2-5; D remains unclear. Trimming took off 3 bases at V and 2 bases at J, with 4 bases between the two ends. CDR1 SNHLY and CDR2 FYNNEI come from the germline V gene. This CDR3 region has 12 residues. This CDR3 reads CASSDRQETQYF. In DNA, the CDR3 is TGTGCCAGCAGTGACCGGCAAGAGACCCAGTACTTC.

The CDR3 DNA sequence: TGTGCCAGCAGCTTACCGAGACTAGCGGGGGAGAACACCGGGGAGCTGTTTTTT. Translated, it gives CASSLPRLAGENTGELFF. V usage is TRBV7-2 and J usage is TRBJ2-2; 12 positions agree with TRBD2. CDR1 SGHTA and CDR2 FQGNSA come from the germline V gene. Trimming removed 2 bases from V and 1 base from J; junction bases left unmatched: 5. The CDR3 has 18 amino acids.

The CDR3 protein is CASSGNRGNQPQHF. The CDR3 nucleotides are TGTGCCAGCAGTGGGAACAGGGGAAATCAGCCCCAGCATTTT. The chain links TRBV2 to TRBJ1-5; 7 bases are a match to TRBD1. Germline loops: CDR1 SNHLY, CDR2 FYNNEI. Losses at the gene ends were 4 bases for V and 4 bases for J; bases not matched to a gene: 4. This CDR3 is 14 amino acids long.

This clone was picked up one time. This chain links TRBV4-3 with TRBJ1-3; 11 nucleotides align to TRBD1. V dropped 4 bases and J dropped 2; count of bases not matched to a gene: 7. CDR3 length equals 17 residues. Germline CDR1 LGHNA, CDR2 YSLEER. The CDR3 region has the DNA TGCGCCAGCAGCCTATCCGGGACAGGGGGGCCTGGAAACACCATATATTTT. Protein: CASSLSGTGGPGNTIYF.

The V and J genes are TRBV5-1 and TRBJ2-3; D gene uncertain. V lost 0 bases to trimming and J lost 10 bases, with 15 bases between them. CDR3 size: 14 residues. Germline loops: CDR1 SGHRS, CDR2 YFSETQ. CDR3 residues: CASSLGLVLTAQYF. DNA of the CDR3: TGCGCCAGCAGCTTGGGTTTAGTGCTGACCGCGCAGTATTTT.

The chain is built from TRBV28 and TRBJ1-1; TRBD1 matches 9 bases. V dropped 7 bases and J dropped 4; count of bases not matched to a gene: 4. The CDR3 is made up of 13 amino acids. Germline CDR1 MDHEN, CDR2 SYDVKM. The CDR3 sequence is CASTVQGATEAFF. The CDR3 DNA reads TGTGCCAGCACCGTACAGGGGGCCACTGAAGCTTTCTTT.

The chain couples TRBV27 to TRBJ1-5; 7 bases line up with TRBD1. V trimming: 6 bases; J trimming: 1 base; junction bases outside the gene matches: 3. Germline V CDR1 and CDR2: MNHEY, SMNVEV (reference sequence). The CDR3 spans 14 residues. The CDR3 is CASSVQGSNQPQHF. The DNA for the CDR3 is TGTGCCAGCAGCGTACAGGGGAGCAATCAGCCCCAGCATTTT.

The rearrangement links TRBV18 to TRBJ1-1; D is perhaps TRBD1 (5 bases). Germline CDR1 is KGHSH and CDR2 is LQKENI. V lost 4 bases and J lost 5, with 17 bases in between. The CDR3 length is 15 residues. The CDR3 DNA reads TGTGCCAGCTCACTTGCGGACACTTACAATACTGAAGCTTTCTTT. Translating it yields CASSLADTYNTEAFF.

The chain joins TRBV27 to TRBJ2-7; a weak D match, TRBD2 (5 bases). Trimming removed 3 bases at V and 0 bases at J, with 12 bases between. Germline-derived CDR1 and CDR2 are MNHEY and SMNVEV (reference sequence). The CDR3 length is 15 residues. This CDR3 is CASSLAGPRSYEQYF. The CDR3 nucleotides are TGTGCCAGCAGTTTGGCGGGTCCCCGCTCCTACGAGCAGTACTTC.

The V gene is TRBV6-5, the J gene TRBJ2-7, with a tentative D call TRBD1 (5 bases). V lost 7 bases, J lost 5 bases, and 9 bases lay in between. From germline, CDR1 is MNHEY and CDR2 SVGAGI. The CDR3 covers 11 residues. The CDR3 DNA reads TGTGCCAGCATAGGGGTGCACGAGCAGTACTTC. Translation: CASIGVHEQYF.

V is TRBV7-9 and J is TRBJ2-7; D is perhaps TRBD1 (5 bases). V was shortened by 1 base and J by 3 bases, with 10 bases between the two germline ends. CDR3 length: 14 amino acids. Germline assignment: CDR1 SEHNR and CDR2 FQNEAQ (reference sequence). The CDR3 sequence is CASSLEGFRYEQYF. The CDR3 DNA reads TGTGCCAGCAGCTTAGAGGGGTTCCGCTACGAGCAGTACTTC.